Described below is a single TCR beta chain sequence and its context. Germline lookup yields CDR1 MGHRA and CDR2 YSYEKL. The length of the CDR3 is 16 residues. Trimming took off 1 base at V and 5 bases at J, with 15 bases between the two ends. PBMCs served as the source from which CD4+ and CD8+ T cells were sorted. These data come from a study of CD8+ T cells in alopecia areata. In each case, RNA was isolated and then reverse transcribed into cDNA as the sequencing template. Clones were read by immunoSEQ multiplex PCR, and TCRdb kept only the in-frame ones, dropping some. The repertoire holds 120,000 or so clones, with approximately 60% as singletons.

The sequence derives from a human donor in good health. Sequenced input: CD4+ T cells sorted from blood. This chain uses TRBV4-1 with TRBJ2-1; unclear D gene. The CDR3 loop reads CASSQGVRVRDNEQFF. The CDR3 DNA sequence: TGCGCCAGCAGCCAAGGTGTAAGGGTTCGGGACAATGAGCAGTTCTTC.